This TCR beta chain originates from a study of cytotoxic CD8 clonotypes in ibrutinib-treated CLL. Genomic DNA (approximately 2.1 micrograms) was obtained from cryopreserved PBMCs for construction of TCR beta libraries. TCRdb keeps only in-frame clones here, not all; method: immunoSEQ multiplex PCR. The table lists tens of thousands of clones, nearly 80% of them singletons. Trimming shortened V by 4 bases and J by 1 base, and 13 bases separated the two germline ends. The CDR3 length is 15 residues. Germline values: CDR1 KGHSH, CDR2 LQKENI. This clonotype was obtained from a human donor with chronic lymphocytic leukemia. The starting material was PBMCs, obtained before ibrutinib treatment. The V call is TRBV18, the J call TRBJ2-5; D could derive from TRBD1 or TRBD2 (5 bases each). CDR3 amino acids: CASSRWGSLQETQYF. CDR3 coding DNA: TGTGCCAGCTCACGGTGGGGGTCTCTCCAAGAGACCCAGTACTTC.